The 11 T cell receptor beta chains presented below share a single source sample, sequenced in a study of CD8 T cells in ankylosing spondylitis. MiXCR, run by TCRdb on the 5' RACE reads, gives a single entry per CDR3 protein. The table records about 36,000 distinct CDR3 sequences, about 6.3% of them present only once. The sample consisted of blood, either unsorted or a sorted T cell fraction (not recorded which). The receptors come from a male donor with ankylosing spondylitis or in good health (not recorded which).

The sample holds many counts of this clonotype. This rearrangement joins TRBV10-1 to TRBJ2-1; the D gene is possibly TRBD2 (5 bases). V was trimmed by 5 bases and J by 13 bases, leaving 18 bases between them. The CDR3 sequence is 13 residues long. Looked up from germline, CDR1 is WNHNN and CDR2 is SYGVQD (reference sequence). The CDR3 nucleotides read TGCGCCAGCAGTTTTCTAGGCTTGGAGGTCCAGTTCTTC. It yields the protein CASSFLGLEVQFF.

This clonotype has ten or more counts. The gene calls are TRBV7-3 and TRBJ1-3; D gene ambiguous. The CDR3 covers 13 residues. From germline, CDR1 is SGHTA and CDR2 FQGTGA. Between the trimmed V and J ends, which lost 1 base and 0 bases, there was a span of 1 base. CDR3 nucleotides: TGTGCCAGCAGCTTAAACTCTGGAAACACCATATATTTT. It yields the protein CASSLNSGNTIYF.

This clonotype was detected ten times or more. The CDR3 coding sequence is TGCAGTGCTATTCGGGCTAGCGGCCCCCTCTACGAGCAGTACTTC. Protein product: CSAIRASGPLYEQYF. This chain joins TRBV20-1 and TRBJ2-7; 7 bases map to TRBD2. From germline, CDR1 is DFQATT and CDR2 SNEGSKA (reference sequence). The J segment lost 3 bases and the V segment lost 4 bases, leaving 12 bases of the junction unmatched. The CDR3 extends over 15 amino acids.

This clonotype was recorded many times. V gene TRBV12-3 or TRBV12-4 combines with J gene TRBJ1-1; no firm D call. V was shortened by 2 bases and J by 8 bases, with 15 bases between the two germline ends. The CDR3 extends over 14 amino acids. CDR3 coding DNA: TGTGCCAGCAGTTTATCCGATTTAGGAGGGGAAGCTTTCTTT. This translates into CASSLSDLGGEAFF.

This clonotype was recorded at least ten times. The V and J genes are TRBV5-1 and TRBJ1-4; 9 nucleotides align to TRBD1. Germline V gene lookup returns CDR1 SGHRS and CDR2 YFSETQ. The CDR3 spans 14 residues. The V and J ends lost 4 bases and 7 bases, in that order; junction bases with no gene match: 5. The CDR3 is CASSVQGASEKLFF. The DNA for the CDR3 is TGCGCCAGCAGCGTACAGGGGGCGAGTGAAAAACTGTTTTTT.

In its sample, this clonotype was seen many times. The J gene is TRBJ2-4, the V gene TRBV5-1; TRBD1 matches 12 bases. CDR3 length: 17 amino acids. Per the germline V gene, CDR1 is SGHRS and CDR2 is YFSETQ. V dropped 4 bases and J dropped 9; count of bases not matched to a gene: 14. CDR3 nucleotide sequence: TGCGCCAGCAGCCTATTGTCGGGACAGGGGGCTTTCGGCATTCAGTACTTC. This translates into CASSLLSGQGAFGIQYF.

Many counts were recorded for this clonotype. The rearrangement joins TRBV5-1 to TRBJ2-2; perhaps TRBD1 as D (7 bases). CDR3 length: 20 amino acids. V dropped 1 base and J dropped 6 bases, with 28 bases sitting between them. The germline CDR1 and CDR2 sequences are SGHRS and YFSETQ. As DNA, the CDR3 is TGCGCCAGCAGCTTGACCCCCGACAGGGATTTTCTCCGCGGGGCCGGGGAGCTGTTTTTT. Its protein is CASSLTPDRDFLRGAGELFF.

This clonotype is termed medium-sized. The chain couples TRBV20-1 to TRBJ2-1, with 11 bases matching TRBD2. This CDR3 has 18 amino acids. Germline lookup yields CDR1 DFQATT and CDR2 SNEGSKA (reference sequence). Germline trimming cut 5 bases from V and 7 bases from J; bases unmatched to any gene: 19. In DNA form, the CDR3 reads TGCAGTGCTCCTCCGGGACTAGCGGAGTTTCGGCACTGGAATGAGCAGTTCTTC. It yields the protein CSAPPGLAEFRHWNEQFF.

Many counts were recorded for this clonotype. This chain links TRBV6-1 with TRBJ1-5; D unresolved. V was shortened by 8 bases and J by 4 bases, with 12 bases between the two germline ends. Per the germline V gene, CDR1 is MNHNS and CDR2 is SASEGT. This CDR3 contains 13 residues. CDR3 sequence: CASRELVNQPQHF. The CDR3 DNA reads TGTGCCAGCCGGGAATTGGTTAATCAGCCCCAGCATTTT.

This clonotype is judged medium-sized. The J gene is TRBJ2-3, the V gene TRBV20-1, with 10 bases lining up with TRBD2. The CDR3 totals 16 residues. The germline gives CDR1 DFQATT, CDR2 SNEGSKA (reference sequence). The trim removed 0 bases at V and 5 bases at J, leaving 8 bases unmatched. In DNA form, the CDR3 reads TGCAGTGCTAGAGATCGGGAGCGGGAGGGGGAAGATACGCAGTATTTT. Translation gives CSARDREREGEDTQYF.

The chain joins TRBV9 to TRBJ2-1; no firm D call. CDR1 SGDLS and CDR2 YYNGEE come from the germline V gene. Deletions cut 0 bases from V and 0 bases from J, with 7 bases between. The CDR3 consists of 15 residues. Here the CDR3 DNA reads TGTGCCAGCAGCGTAGGACGGAGCTCCTACAATGAGCAGTTCTTC. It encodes CASSVGRSSYNEQFF. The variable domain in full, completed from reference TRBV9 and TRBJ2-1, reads DSGVTQTPKHLITATGQRVTLRCSPRSGDLSVYWYQQSLDQGLQFLIQYYNGEERAKGNILERFSAQQFPDLHSELNLSSLELGDSALYFCASSVGRSSYNEQFFGPGTRLTVL.